The 24 T cell receptor beta chains below come from one sample, sequenced in a study of regulatory T cells in long-lasting Graves disease. In building TCR beta libraries, iRepertoire HTBI primers were used together with Arm-PCR of CDR3 regions. TCRdb reprocessed the multiplex PCR reads via MiXCR and lists one record per CDR3 protein. The sample has about 420,000 distinct CDR3 sequences, approximately 16% seen once; the top ten hold about 23%. Time point reported: newly diagnosed GD, antithyroid drugs for less than 3 months. PBMC RNA served as the TCR library source. These same records also appear under a second study, on T cells in Graves' hyperthyroidism and ophthalmopathy.

The input for sequencing was peripheral blood mononuclear cells (PBMCs), taken at new diagnosis, from a patient treated with antithyroid drugs. All receptors come from a woman between 18 and 29 years old with Graves disease.

This clonotype occurred many times. This sequence joins TRBV5-1 and TRBJ2-7; D is uncertain. The germline gives CDR1 SGHRS, CDR2 YFSETQ. Trimming shortened V by 0 bases and J by 1 base, and 14 bases separated the two germline ends. CDR3 length: 16 amino acids. CDR3 amino acids: CASSLDPAEASYEQYF. DNA of the CDR3: TGCGCCAGCAGCTTGGACCCTGCGGAAGCTTCCTACGAGCAGTACTTC.

V usage is TRBV7-9 and J usage is TRBJ1-5; 8 bases match TRBD1. Losses at the gene ends were 1 base for V and 4 bases for J; bases not matched to a gene: 3. Per the germline V gene, CDR1 is SEHNR and CDR2 is FQNEAQ (reference sequence). This CDR3 is 15 amino acids long. The CDR3 protein is CASSLETGANQPQHF. The CDR3 nucleotides read TGTGCCAGCAGCTTAGAGACAGGGGCGAATCAGCCCCAGCATTTT. The variable domain in full, completed from reference TRBV7-9 and TRBJ1-5, reads DTGVSQNPRHKITKRGQNVTFRCDPISEHNRLYWYRQTLGQGPEFLTYFQNEAQLEKSRLLSDRFSAERPKGSFSTLEIQRTEQGDSAMYLCASSLETGANQPQHFGDGTRLSIL.

The rearrangement joins TRBV4-1 to TRBJ2-5; perhaps D is TRBD1 or TRBD2 (5 bases each). CDR1 and CDR2 from the germline V gene are MGHRA and YSYEKL. The CDR3 contains 15 residues. Between the trimmed V and J ends, which lost 4 bases and 6 bases, there was a span of 18 bases. The CDR3 DNA reads TGCGCCAGCAGCCCGCAGGGCGATGTCGGGAAGACCCAGTACTTC. Its protein is CASSPQGDVGKTQYF.

Many counts were recorded for this clonotype. A much larger clone lies a single base off, so this may be a read error. This chain joins TRBV6-9 and TRBJ2-7; D gene unclear. Trimming left V 3 bases short and J 2 bases short, with 2 bases between. CDR3 size: 11 residues. Germline CDR1 MNHGY, CDR2 SVAAGI. The CDR3 bases are TGTGCCAGCAGTTACCCCTACGAGCAGTACTTC. Translating gives CASSYPYEQYF.

This rearrangement joins TRBV7-8 to TRBJ1-3, with unresolved D. The CDR3 runs to 14 residues. The germline V and J ends were trimmed by 8 bases and 0 bases, with 11 bases remaining between them. The germline V gene has CDR1 SGHVS and CDR2 FQNEAQ. CDR3 sequence (DNA): TGTGCCAGCGGGTCACAGAGCTCTGGAAACACCATATATTTT. Protein sequence: CASGSQSSGNTIYF.

This clonotype appeared a few times. The rearrangement links TRBV7-3 to TRBJ2-1, with D perhaps matching TRBD1 or TRBD2 (6 bases each). CDR1 is SGHTA, CDR2 FQGTGA, per germline. The ends were cut back, 5 bases at V and 2 bases at J, with 16 bases in the middle. The CDR3 is made up of 16 amino acids. CDR3 nucleotides: TGTGCCAGCAGCCCGGTAGGGGGGAGGACCTACAATGAGCAGTTCTTC. Its protein product is CASSPVGGRTYNEQFF. Together with reference TRBV7-3 and TRBJ2-1, the CDR3 gives the full variable domain: GAGVSQTPSNKVTEKGKYVELRCDPISGHTALYWYRQSLGQGPEFLIYFQGTGAADDSGLPNDRFFAVRPEGSVSTLKIQRTERGDSAVYLCASSPVGGRTYNEQFFGPGTRLTVL.

The gene calls are TRBV7-2 and TRBJ2-5, with 9 bases lining up with TRBD1. The CDR3 extends over 15 amino acids. CDR1 SGHTA and CDR2 FQGNSA come from the germline V gene. V shed 7 bases, J shed 1 base, and the junction held 7 bases outside the gene matches. CDR3 in DNA: TGTGCCAGCATCCAAAGGACAGGGGTCCAAGAGACCCAGTACTTC. It specifies CASIQRTGVQETQYF.

This clonotype was seen ten or more times. The chain carries TRBV12-3 or TRBV12-4 and TRBJ2-7; 11 bases are a match to TRBD1. V was clipped by 3 bases and J by 2 bases; unmatched bases: 3. The CDR3 has 15 residues. The DNA for the CDR3 is TGTGCCAGCAGTTTTGGGACAGGGGGTACCTACGAGCAGTACTTC. Translation: CASSFGTGGTYEQYF.

About this clonotype: This sequence is one base from a far larger clone and is likely a read error. V and J are TRBV11-3 and TRBJ2-2; D may match TRBD1 or TRBD2 (5 bases each). Looked up from germline, CDR1 is SGHNT and CDR2 is YENEEA. The CDR3 has 11 amino acids. This CDR3 is CASSLAGALFF. CDR3 nucleotide sequence: TGTGCCAGCAGCTTAGCCGGGGCGCTGTTTTTT.

This clonotype was counted at least ten times. The chain couples TRBV2 to TRBJ2-7; D ambiguous. The CDR3 spans 13 residues. Germline CDR1 reads SNHLY; CDR2 reads FYNNEI. V lost 3 bases, J lost 2 bases, and 8 bases lay in between. The CDR3 spells CASSDRIAYEQYF. CDR3 coding DNA: TGTGCCAGCAGTGACAGAATCGCCTACGAGCAGTACTTC.

This clonotype was seen a few times. The gene calls are TRBV7-2 and TRBJ1-4; 7 bases agree with TRBD1. Germline lookup yields CDR1 SGHTA and CDR2 FQGNSA. The CDR3 has 15 amino acids. V lost 5 bases to trimming and J lost 3 bases; unmatched junction nucleotides: 6. Here the CDR3 DNA reads TGTGCCAGCAGCCAGGGGGGAGTGGCTAATGAAAAACTGTTTTTT. Translation: CASSQGGVANEKLFF.

This clonotype was counted ten times or more. J is TRBJ2-3 and V is TRBV7-9; 8 bases agree with TRBD2. CDR1 and CDR2 (germline): SEHNR, FQNEAQ (reference sequence). J lost 3 bases, V lost 2 bases, and 4 bases had no gene match. CDR3 size: 15 residues. CDR3 protein: CASSLIQRETDTQYF. Here the CDR3 DNA reads TGTGCCAGCAGCTTAATACAGCGGGAGACAGATACGCAGTATTTT.

In DNA form, the CDR3 reads TGTGCCAGCAGCGTAGCTTTCCGGGACTCGTTCACAGATACGCAGTATTTT. This gives the protein CASSVAFRDSFTDTQYF. The chain carries TRBV9 and TRBJ2-3; perhaps TRBD2 as D (6 bases). With 0 bases removed from V and 2 bases from J, the gap between germline ends came to 16 bases. Germline-derived CDR1 and CDR2 are SGDLS and YYNGEE. The CDR3 totals 17 residues.

This clonotype was counted many times. The chain is built from TRBV11-3 and TRBJ2-1; D call uncertain. This CDR3 region has 13 residues. The germline CDR1 and CDR2 sequences are SGHNT and YENEEA. V lost 3 bases and J 8 bases, leaving 11 bases between the germline ends. CDR3 coding DNA: TGTGCCAGCAGCTTGCCCTCCGGAGATGAGCAGTTCTTC. Translation gives CASSLPSGDEQFF.

This clonotype has ten or more counts. The rearrangement uses TRBV4-1 and TRBJ2-1; a possible D gene is TRBD2 (6 bases). Germline CDR1 MGHRA, CDR2 YSYEKL. V was cut by 1 base and J by 7 bases, with 14 bases left in between. This CDR3 has 15 residues. The CDR3: CASSQVQGLPNEQFF. Here the CDR3 DNA reads TGCGCCAGCAGCCAAGTTCAAGGACTACCTAATGAGCAGTTCTTC.

The genes are TRBV19 and TRBJ2-2; TRBD1 might be the D (7 bases). CDR1 is LNHDA and CDR2 is SQIVND in the germline V gene (reference sequence). V was clipped by 5 bases and J by 7 bases, with 14 bases between them. The CDR3 totals 14 residues. The CDR3 reads CASSAGTVNGELFF. The DNA for the CDR3 is TGTGCCAGTAGTGCGGGGACAGTGAACGGGGAGCTGTTTTTT.

In this sample, this clonotype turned up many times. J is TRBJ2-5 and V is TRBV12-3 or TRBV12-4; D gene unclear. Trimming stripped 8 bases from V and 1 base from J, with 11 bases between. The CDR3 is made up of 13 amino acids. CDR3 coding DNA: TGTGCCAGCGGGAACCATGGCCAAGAGACCCAGTACTTC. As protein: CASGNHGQETQYF.

This clonotype was counted only a few times. The V gene is TRBV20-1, the J gene TRBJ2-1; TRBD2 aligns across 8 bases. The germline CDR1 and CDR2 sequences are DFQATT and SNEGSKA (reference sequence). The CDR3 consists of 16 residues. The J segment lost 1 base and the V segment lost 3 bases, leaving 8 bases of the junction unmatched. The CDR3 coding sequence is TGCAGTGCTAGGACCCTTAGCGGGGTTTCCTACAATGAGCAGTTCTTC. This encodes CSARTLSGVSYNEQFF.

This clonotype was counted ten times or more. The chain is built from TRBV20-1 and TRBJ2-1, with D uncertain. The germline V gene encodes CDR1 DFQATT and CDR2 SNEGSKA (reference sequence). V was trimmed by 0 bases and J by 5 bases, leaving 5 bases between them. This CDR3 has 12 residues. The CDR3 bases are TGCAGTGCTAGAGACGCCCACAATGAGCAGTTCTTC. As protein: CSARDAHNEQFF.

There are a few counts of this clonotype. A much more abundant neighbour one base away suggests this may be a read error. The genes are TRBV28 and TRBJ2-2, with no clear D. The CDR3 loop spans 14 amino acids. With 10 bases removed from V and 4 bases from J, the gap between germline ends came to 16 bases. Germline V gene lookup returns CDR1 MDHEN and CDR2 SYDVKM. The chain's CDR3 is CATTWRRSTGELFF. In nucleotides, the CDR3 is TGTGCCACCACCTGGCGACGGAGCACCGGGGAGCTGTTTTTT.

This clonotype was found many times. The chain recombines TRBV10-3 with TRBJ2-3, with TRBD1 matching 8 bases. The CDR3 totals 15 residues. Trimming at V came to 3 bases and at J to 4 bases, leaving 6 bases not matched to a gene. The germline V gene has CDR1 ENHRY and CDR2 SYGVKD. In DNA form, the CDR3 reads TGTGCCATCAGTGATAGGGACAGGTCGGCAGATACGCAGTATTTT. Residues: CAISDRDRSADTQYF.

CDR3 region: CASSLPGLGKFF. DNA for the CDR3: TGTGCCAGCTCACTGCCGGGACTAGGAAAGTTCTTC. The chain joins TRBV18 to TRBJ2-1; TRBD2 matches 8 bases. The CDR3 runs to 12 residues. CDR1 and CDR2 (germline): KGHSH, LQKENI. V shed 4 bases, J shed 14 bases, and the junction held 7 bases outside the gene matches.

This sequence joins TRBV30 and TRBJ2-5; TRBD1 is a possible D gene (8 bases). V was pared by 3 bases and J by 4 bases, with 18 bases between. The CDR3 has 15 amino acids. Germline CDR1 GTSNPN, CDR2 SVGIG (reference sequence). CDR3 in DNA: TGTGCCTGGAGGGGGCCAGGGGGCGGGGGAGAGACCCAGTACTTC. Translating it yields CAWRGPGGGGETQYF.

The chain links TRBV7-2 to TRBJ2-7; TRBD2 might be the D (5 bases). The V and J ends lost 2 bases and 2 bases respectively, with 10 bases between them. The germline V gene encodes CDR1 SGHTA and CDR2 FQGNSA. This CDR3 has 14 residues. The CDR3 is CASSLLLGPYEQYF. CDR3 in DNA: TGTGCCAGCAGCTTATTACTAGGCCCCTACGAGCAGTACTTC. Full variable domain (outside the CDR3, taken from reference TRBV7-2 and TRBJ2-7): GAGVSQSPSNKVTEKGKDVELRCDPISGHTALYWYRQSLGQGLEFLIYFQGNSAPDKSGLPSDRFSAERTGGSVSTLTIQRTQQEDSAVYLCASSLLLGPYEQYFGPGTRLTVT.